A single sample gave rise to the 26 T cell receptor beta chains below, sequenced in a study of vaccination effects on CD4 cells after COVID-19 (dated by TCRdb to between 2020 and 2023). Library preparation employed the immunoSEQ multiplex PCR assay. The clones in this table, taken by TCRdb from immuneACCESS, are in-frame only. Not every clone is retained; where verified, under half of the shortfall comes from an unresolved V gene, and the cause of the rest is unknown. The sample table lists about 24,000 clones, approximately 80% of them with a count of one. The biggest ten clones account for around 5.1% of the sample. The ViraFEST assay stimulated PBMC with viral peptide pools and then used TCR sequencing to identify antigen-specific CD4+ T cell clonotypes by expansion. After 10 to 11 days of culture, CD4+ T cells were isolated with the EasySep CD4+ T cell isolation kit. Each participant got two doses of an mRNA SARS-CoV-2 vaccine, either BNT162b2 or mRNA-1273.

No antigen is known for these receptors. The sequenced sample was CD4+ T cells from PBMCs cultured with SARS-CoV-2 spike peptides, obtained after COVID-19 vaccination. Read against the paper, the sample's cell subset or site label means: SARS-CoV-2 spike overlapping peptide pool stimulation. These TCRs come from a human donor who received a COVID-19 vaccine. Some clones in this sample may be carry-over from other donors' samples.

The V call is TRBV28, the J call TRBJ2-5, with 9 nucleotides matching TRBD1. V lost 2 bases, J lost 2 bases, and 6 bases stayed unmatched. CDR1 and CDR2 from the germline V gene are MDHEN and SYDVKM. This CDR3 comprises 16 residues. CDR3 region: CASSLLGTGSQETQYF. CDR3 nucleotide sequence: TGTGCCAGCAGTTTACTAGGGACAGGGTCGCAAGAGACCCAGTACTTC.

The rearrangement joins TRBV5-1 to TRBJ1-3; no clear D gene. The CDR3 covers 14 residues. In germline, CDR1 is SGHRS, CDR2 YFSETQ. V lost 4 bases and J lost 4, with 12 bases in between. The CDR3, as DNA: TGCGCCAGCAGCCCCGGGGTCTCGGGAAACACCATATATTTT. Translation: CASSPGVSGNTIYF.

The chain is built from TRBV12-5 and TRBJ2-5; 7 bases are a match to TRBD1. V gave up 6 bases and J gave up 4 bases; unmatched junction bases: 11. The germline gives CDR1 LGHNT, CDR2 FRNRAP. The CDR3 runs 15 residues. In nucleotides, the CDR3 is TGTGCTAGTGGCTCGCCCAGACAGGGCGTAGAGACCCAGTACTTC. Amino acid sequence: CASGSPRQGVETQYF.

The rearrangement uses TRBV4-1 and TRBJ1-1; TRBD1 is a possible D gene (6 bases). CDR3 size: 15 residues. The V and J ends lost 1 base and 5 bases respectively, with 14 bases between them. Germline values: CDR1 MGHRA, CDR2 YSYEKL. This CDR3 is CASSQAFRGGTEAFF. For the CDR3, the DNA is TGCGCCAGCAGCCAAGCCTTCAGGGGCGGAACTGAAGCTTTCTTT.

This clone is a singleton in its sample. This sequence joins TRBV6-5 and TRBJ1-1; a possible D gene is TRBD1 (6 bases). Germline V CDR1 and CDR2: MNHEY, SVGAGI. This CDR3 spans 14 amino acids. V was trimmed by 0 bases and J by 11 bases, leaving 16 bases between them. In DNA form, the CDR3 reads TGTGCCAGCAGTTACTCGAACACAGGGTTTAAGGCTTTCTTT. Protein: CASSYSNTGFKAFF.

J is TRBJ2-3 and V is TRBV7-3; D may be TRBD2 (5 bases). CDR1 and CDR2 from the germline V gene are SGHTA and FQGTGA. The CDR3 loop spans 14 amino acids. The V end was cut by 5 bases, the J end by 3 bases, with 12 bases between. CDR3 nucleotides: TGTGCCAGCAGCACCCGGGATGCAACAGATACGCAGTATTTT. Encoded protein: CASSTRDATDTQYF. The full variable domain, in which reference TRBV7-3 and TRBJ2-3 provide the parts outside the CDR3, is GAGVSQTPSNKVTEKGKYVELRCDPISGHTALYWYRQSLGQGPEFLIYFQGTGAADDSGLPNDRFFAVRPEGSVSTLKIQRTERGDSAVYLCASSTRDATDTQYFGPGTRLTVL.

The V gene is TRBV18, the J gene TRBJ2-3, with 7 bases lining up with TRBD1. V shed 5 bases and J 3 bases; nucleotides not matched to a gene: 5. Germline values: CDR1 KGHSH, CDR2 LQKENI. This CDR3 has 14 amino acids. The CDR3, as DNA: TGTGCCAGCTCAGCGACAGGGTCGACAGATACGCAGTATTTT. Protein product: CASSATGSTDTQYF.

The chain is built from TRBV4-1 and TRBJ1-1; tentative D call: TRBD1 (5 bases). Trimming took 0 bases from V and 3 from J, leaving 11 bases between them. From germline, CDR1 is MGHRA and CDR2 YSYEKL. The CDR3 totals 15 residues. CDR3 region: CASSQDPRVYTEAFF. The CDR3 DNA sequence: TGCGCCAGCAGCCAAGACCCCAGGGTGTACACTGAAGCTTTCTTT.

In its sample, this clone was seen a few times. The chain recombines TRBV5-1 with TRBJ1-4; 8 positions match TRBD1. Germline values: CDR1 SGHRS, CDR2 YFSETQ. V was clipped by 4 bases and J by 5 bases; unmatched bases: 7. The CDR3 contains 15 residues. In DNA form, the CDR3 reads TGCGCCAGCAGCGCCCGGACAGGGCGGAATGAAAAACTGTTTTTT. This codes for CASSARTGRNEKLFF. Drawing the rest from reference TRBV5-1 and TRBJ1-4, the complete variable domain is KAGVTQTPRYLIKTRGQQVTLSCSPISGHRSVSWYQQTPGQGLQFLFEYFSETQRNKGNFPGRFSGRQFSNSRSEMNVSTLELGDSALYLCASSARTGRNEKLFFGSGTQLSVL.

The rearrangement joins TRBV6-5 to TRBJ1-1; tentatively, D is TRBD1 (5 bases). This CDR3 has 15 residues. The germline V gene has CDR1 MNHEY and CDR2 SVGAGI. Trimming pared 4 bases from V and 0 bases from J, leaving 12 bases between. The CDR3 reads CASSLMGQLNTEAFF. Written as DNA, the CDR3 is TGTGCCAGCAGTTTGATGGGGCAGCTGAACACTGAAGCTTTCTTT.

V gene TRBV5-4 combines with J gene TRBJ2-5, with D perhaps TRBD1 (6 bases). The germline V gene has CDR1 SGHNT and CDR2 YYREEE (reference sequence). Trimming stripped 4 bases from V and 2 bases from J, with 18 bases between. The CDR3 sequence is 16 residues long. CDR3 loop: CASSAPYRDTQETQYF. CDR3 sequence (DNA): TGTGCCAGCAGCGCACCTTACAGGGACACGCAAGAGACCCAGTACTTC. Drawing the rest from reference TRBV5-4 and TRBJ2-5, the complete variable domain is ETGVTQSPTHLIKTRGQQVTLRCSSQSGHNTVSWYQQALGQGPQFIFQYYREEENGRGNFPPRFSGLQFPNYSSELNVNALELDDSALYLCASSAPYRDTQETQYFGPGTRLLVL.

V and J are TRBV7-2 and TRBJ1-1; D perhaps matches TRBD1 (5 bases). Trimming removed 5 bases at V and 4 bases at J, with 17 bases between. Germline lookup yields CDR1 SGHTA and CDR2 FQGNSA. This CDR3 has 15 amino acids. Here the CDR3 reads CASSPSLGQGTEAFF. The CDR3 DNA follows: TGTGCCAGCAGCCCCTCCCTGGGGCAAGGCACTGAAGCTTTCTTT.

A single count supports this clone. The rearrangement joins TRBV2 to TRBJ2-4, with TRBD2 as a possible D gene (6 bases). The germline V gene encodes CDR1 SNHLY and CDR2 FYNNEI. CDR3 length: 13 residues. Trimming pared 2 bases from V and 14 bases from J, leaving 16 bases between. This CDR3 is CASSESRTTLEYF. The CDR3 nucleotides are TGTGCCAGCAGTGAAAGCCGGACTACGCTAGAGTACTTC.

This chain joins TRBV6-2 or TRBV6-3 and TRBJ2-1, with D maybe TRBD2 (7 bases). CDR1 is MNHEY, CDR2 SVGEGT, per germline. V was pared by 6 bases and J by 6 bases, with 18 bases between. This CDR3 spans 15 amino acids. The CDR3 nucleotides read TGTGCCAGCAGCCGTACGGAGGGGGGGCCCAATGAGCAGTTCTTC. It codes for CASSRTEGGPNEQFF.

This clone appeared once. The chain joins TRBV6-5 to TRBJ2-7; D gene uncertain. CDR3 length equals 14 residues. Germline loops: CDR1 MNHEY, CDR2 SVGAGI. Trimming took 5 bases from V and 6 from J, leaving 17 bases between them. CDR3 sequence reads: CASSHFAAALEQYV. The CDR3 DNA sequence: TGTGCCAGCAGTCACTTTGCGGCGGCCCTCGAGCAGTACGTC.

The genes are TRBV14 and TRBJ2-1, with TRBD2 identical over 8 bases. The CDR3 runs 17 residues. The V gene end was trimmed by 8 bases and the J gene end by 5 bases; junction bases not matched to a gene: 17. Germline assignment: CDR1 SGHDN and CDR2 FVKESK. Here the CDR3 reads CASARGIAGWSDNEQFF. DNA for the CDR3: TGTGCCAGCGCGAGAGGGATAGCGGGGTGGAGTGACAATGAGCAGTTCTTC.

The CDR3 DNA sequence: TGTGCCAGCTCACCACCCGGGGAATTAGACGAGCAGTACGTC. Residues: CASSPPGELDEQYV. This chain uses TRBV18 with TRBJ2-7; D possibly corresponds to TRBD2 (5 bases). V dropped 0 bases and J dropped 5 bases, with 11 bases sitting between them. CDR3 size: 14 residues. Germline CDR1 reads KGHSH; CDR2 reads LQKENI.

The chain is built from TRBV6-6 and TRBJ2-7, with TRBD1 identical over 11 bases. The length of the CDR3 is 14 residues. The V gene end was trimmed by 6 bases and the J gene end by 4 bases; junction bases not matched to a gene: 5. Germline CDR1 is MNHNY and CDR2 is SVGAGI (reference sequence). Written as DNA, the CDR3 is TGTGCCAGCAGGCAAGGGACAGGGGGGTACGAGCAGTACGTC. This codes for CASRQGTGGYEQYV.

The J gene is TRBJ2-1, the V gene TRBV11-3, with 8 bases matching TRBD2. The CDR3 extends over 15 amino acids. The germline V gene has CDR1 SGHNT and CDR2 YENEEA. Trimming removed 2 bases from V and 2 bases from J; junction bases left unmatched: 2. In DNA form, the CDR3 reads TGTGCCAGCAGCTTAAGCGGGGGCCCCTACAATGAGCAGTTCTTC. The encoded protein is CASSLSGGPYNEQFF.

The genes are TRBV2 and TRBJ1-2; no reliable D call. Per germline, CDR1 SNHLY and CDR2 FYNNEI. V shed 2 bases and J shed 10 bases, with 11 bases lying between them. The CDR3 runs to 12 residues. In DNA form, the CDR3 reads TGTGCCAGCAGTGAATCAGGTTCTGTCTACACCTTC. It translates to CASSESGSVYTF.

J is TRBJ2-3 and V is TRBV3-1 (or the pseudogene TRBV3-2); TRBD2 is a possible D gene (6 bases). Germline values: CDR1 LGHDT, CDR2 YNNKEL (reference sequence). Trimming pared 0 bases from V and 1 base from J, leaving 11 bases between. This CDR3 spans 16 amino acids. The CDR3 region is CASSQDNSGRTDTQYF. The CDR3 bases are TGTGCCAGCAGCCAAGATAATAGCGGTCGCACAGATACGCAGTATTTT.

The chain recombines TRBV27 with TRBJ1-2; TRBD1 might be the D (6 bases). Looked up from germline, CDR1 is MNHEY and CDR2 is SMNVEV (reference sequence). Trimming cost V 3 bases and J 8 bases, with 13 bases left between them. This CDR3 spans 13 amino acids. CDR3 nucleotide sequence: TGTGCCAGCAGTTTCCTCAACAGGGACGGCTACACCTTC. Protein product: CASSFLNRDGYTF.

Of note for this clone: A read error may produce the germline difference seen at one junction end. Here the CDR3 reads CASSIDRGGNTGELFF. CDR3 coding DNA: TGTGCCAGTAGCATAGACAGGGGTGGGAACACCGGGGAGCTGTTTTTT. The genes are TRBV19 and TRBJ2-2; TRBD1 agrees at 8 bases. The germline V gene encodes CDR1 LNHDA and CDR2 SQIVND (reference sequence). The CDR3 extends over 16 amino acids.

J is TRBJ1-1 and V is TRBV19; 8 nucleotides match TRBD1. Looked up from germline, CDR1 is LNHDA and CDR2 is SQIVND (reference sequence). The CDR3 consists of 16 residues. The J segment lost 0 bases and the V segment lost 4 bases, leaving 7 bases of the junction unmatched. The DNA for the CDR3 is TGTGCCAGTAGTACCGACAGGGGACCTTTGAACACTGAAGCTTTCTTT. As protein: CASSTDRGPLNTEAFF. Complete variable domain (other parts from reference TRBV19 and TRBJ1-1): DGGITQSPKYLFRKEGQNVTLSCEQNLNHDAMYWYRQDPGQGLRLIYYSQIVNDFQKGDIAEGYSVSREKKESFPLTVTSAQKNPTAFYLCASSTDRGPLNTEAFFGQGTRLTVV.

The V and J genes are TRBV4-1 and TRBJ1-6, with 8 bases that match TRBD1. CDR3 length: 16 residues. V lost 0 bases to trimming and J lost 7 bases; unmatched junction nucleotides: 5. Germline values: CDR1 MGHRA, CDR2 YSYEKL. CDR3 sequence: CASSQDDRGTNSPLHF. The DNA for the CDR3 is TGCGCCAGCAGCCAAGACGACAGGGGTACGAATTCACCCCTCCACTTT.

The chain joins TRBV19 to TRBJ2-5; D gene ambiguous. The CDR3 loop spans 14 amino acids. Trimming stripped 3 bases from V and 0 bases from J, with 8 bases between. Germline CDR1 is LNHDA and CDR2 is SQIVND (reference sequence). The CDR3 bases are TGTGCCAGTAGTATTCCCGGGTACCAAGAGACCCAGTACTTC. It translates to CASSIPGYQETQYF. The full variable domain, its missing parts supplied by reference TRBV19 and TRBJ2-5, is DGGITQSPKYLFRKEGQNVTLSCEQNLNHDAMYWYRQDPGQGLRLIYYSQIVNDFQKGDIAEGYSVSREKKESFPLTVTSAQKNPTAFYLCASSIPGYQETQYFGPGTRLLVL.